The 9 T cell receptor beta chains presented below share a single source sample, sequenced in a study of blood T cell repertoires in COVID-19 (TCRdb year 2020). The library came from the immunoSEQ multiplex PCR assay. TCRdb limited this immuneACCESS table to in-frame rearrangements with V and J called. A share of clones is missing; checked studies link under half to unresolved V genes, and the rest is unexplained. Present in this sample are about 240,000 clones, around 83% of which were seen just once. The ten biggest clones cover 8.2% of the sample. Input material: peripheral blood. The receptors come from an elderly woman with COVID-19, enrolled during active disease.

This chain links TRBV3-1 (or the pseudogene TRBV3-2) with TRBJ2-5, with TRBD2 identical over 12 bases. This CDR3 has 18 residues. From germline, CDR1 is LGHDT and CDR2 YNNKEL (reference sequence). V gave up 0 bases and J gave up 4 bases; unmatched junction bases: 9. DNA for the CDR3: TGTGCCAGCAGCCAAGATTTAATGGGACTAGCGGGTACAGAGACCCAGTACTTC. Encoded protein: CASSQDLMGLAGTETQYF.

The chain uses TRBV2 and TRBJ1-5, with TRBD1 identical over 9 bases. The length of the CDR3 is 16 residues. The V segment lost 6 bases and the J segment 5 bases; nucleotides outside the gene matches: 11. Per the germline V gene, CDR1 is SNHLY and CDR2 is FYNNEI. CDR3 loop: CASRTDRGEGYQPQHF. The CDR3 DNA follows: TGTGCCAGCAGGACGGACAGGGGAGAAGGTTATCAGCCCCAGCATTTT.

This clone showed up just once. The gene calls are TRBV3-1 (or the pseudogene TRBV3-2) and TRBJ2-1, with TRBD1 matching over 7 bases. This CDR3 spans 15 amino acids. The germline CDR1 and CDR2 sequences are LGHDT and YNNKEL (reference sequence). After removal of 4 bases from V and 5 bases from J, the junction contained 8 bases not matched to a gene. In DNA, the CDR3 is TGTGCCAGCAGCCTGATGGACAGGCAGAACAATGAGCAGTTCTTC. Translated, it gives CASSLMDRQNNEQFF.

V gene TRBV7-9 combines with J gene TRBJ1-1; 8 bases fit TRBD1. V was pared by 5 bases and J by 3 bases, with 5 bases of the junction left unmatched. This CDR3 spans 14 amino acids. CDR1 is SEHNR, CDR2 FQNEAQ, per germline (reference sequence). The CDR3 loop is CASSQGARDTEAFF. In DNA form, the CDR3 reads TGTGCCAGCAGCCAGGGGGCGCGGGACACTGAAGCTTTCTTT. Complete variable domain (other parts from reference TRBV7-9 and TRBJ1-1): DTGVSQNPRHKITKRGQNVTFRCDPISEHNRLYWYRQTLGQGPEFLTYFQNEAQLEKSRLLSDRFSAERPKGSFSTLEIQRTEQGDSAMYLCASSQGARDTEAFFGQGTRLTVV.

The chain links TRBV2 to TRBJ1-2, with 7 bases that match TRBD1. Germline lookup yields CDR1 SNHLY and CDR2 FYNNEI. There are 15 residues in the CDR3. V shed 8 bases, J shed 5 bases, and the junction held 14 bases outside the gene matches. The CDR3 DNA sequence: TGTGCCAGCCGTGGATACAGGGGAGACGATTATGGCTACACCTTC. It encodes CASRGYRGDDYGYTF.

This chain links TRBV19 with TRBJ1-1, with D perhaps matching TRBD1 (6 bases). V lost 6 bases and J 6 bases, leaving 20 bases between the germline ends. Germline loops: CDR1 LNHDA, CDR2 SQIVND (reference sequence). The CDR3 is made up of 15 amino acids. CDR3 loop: CASSPGIQAGAEAFF. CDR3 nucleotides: TGTGCCAGTAGCCCGGGGATCCAGGCAGGGGCTGAAGCTTTCTTT.

The CDR3 spells CAWSPGDSPSRRPLHF. In DNA, the CDR3 is TGTGCCTGGAGTCCTGGGGACTCCCCAAGTAGACGTCCCCTCCACTTT. The V call is TRBV30, the J call TRBJ1-6; tentatively, D is TRBD1 (5 bases). The V end was cut by 2 bases, the J end by 13 bases, with 24 bases between. Germline CDR1 reads GTSNPN; CDR2 reads SVGIG (reference sequence). This CDR3 comprises 16 residues.

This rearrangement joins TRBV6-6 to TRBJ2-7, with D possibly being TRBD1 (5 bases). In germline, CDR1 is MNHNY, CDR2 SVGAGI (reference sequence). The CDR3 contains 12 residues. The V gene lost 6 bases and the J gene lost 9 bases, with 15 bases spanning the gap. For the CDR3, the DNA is TGTGCCAGCAGACAACAGGTGGCCGGGCAGTACTTC. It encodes CASRQQVAGQYF.

The CDR3 DNA follows: TGTGCCAGCAGTCCGCCTAGCGGAAACACCGGGGAGCTGTTTTTT. The encoded protein is CASSPPSGNTGELFF. J is TRBJ2-2 and V is TRBV28; 7 bases are a match to TRBD2. The J segment lost 2 bases and the V segment lost 5 bases, leaving 5 bases of the junction unmatched. Germline V gene lookup returns CDR1 MDHEN and CDR2 SYDVKM. This CDR3 spans 15 amino acids.